The 21 T cell receptor beta chains below come from one sample, sequenced in a study of cytomegalovirus exposure and HLA in healthy donors. The PCR made use of 60 Vbeta and 13 Jbeta primers. TCRdb's table, derived via immunoSEQ multiplex PCR, lists solely in-frame clones and lacks some. The data show about 190,000 clones, with 80% to 90% seen just once and over 1% held by the top ten. Material: PBMCs. These receptors came from a man aged 25 to 40 in good health and CMV-seronegative.

The chain uses TRBV9 and TRBJ2-1, with D maybe TRBD2 (5 bases). Germline lookup yields CDR1 SGDLS and CDR2 YYNGEE. This CDR3 is 15 amino acids long. V was trimmed by 5 bases and J by 6 bases, leaving 18 bases between them. The CDR3 DNA follows: TGTGCCAGCAGTATCCTTGGGGAGTGGAGCAATGAGCAGTTCTTC. Protein product: CASSILGEWSNEQFF.

The CDR3 DNA reads as TGTGCCAGCAGTTTCCTCCGCTACGAGCAGTACTTC. Translating it yields CASSFLRYEQYF. The chain employs TRBV28 and TRBJ2-7; no firm D call. The germline V and J ends were trimmed by 3 bases and 3 bases, with 6 bases remaining between them. CDR3 size: 12 residues. The V gene's germline CDR1 is MDHEN and CDR2 SYDVKM.

This chain uses TRBV10-1 with TRBJ2-7; D gene ambiguous. The CDR3 contains 12 residues. Germline assignment: CDR1 WNHNN and CDR2 SYGVQD (reference sequence). V was clipped by 3 bases and J by 4 bases, with 7 bases between them. CDR3 in amino acids: CASSDPGYEQYF. The CDR3 coding sequence is TGCGCCAGCAGTGATCCCGGTTACGAGCAGTACTTC.

V is TRBV27 and J is TRBJ2-7, with unresolved D. Germline CDR1 is MNHEY and CDR2 is SMNVEV (reference sequence). Trimming left V 1 base short and J 1 base short, with 5 bases between. CDR3 length: 13 residues. The CDR3, as DNA: TGTGCCAGCAGTTTATTAGTGTCCTACGAGCAGTACTTC. It specifies CASSLLVSYEQYF.

This clone was seen once. The chain is built from TRBV19 and TRBJ1-2, with 9 positions matching TRBD1. Looked up from germline, CDR1 is LNHDA and CDR2 is SQIVND (reference sequence). J gave up 5 bases and V 5 bases, and 9 bases lay outside the gene matches. This CDR3 spans 15 amino acids. CDR3 in amino acids: CASSLTGGAGYGYTF. The CDR3, as DNA: TGTGCCAGTAGTCTCACAGGGGGCGCAGGGTATGGCTACACCTTC.

This chain connects TRBV7-9 to TRBJ1-4; D remains unclear. Germline V gene data show CDR1 as SEHNR and CDR2 as FQNEAQ (reference sequence). The CDR3 loop spans 16 amino acids. V lost 0 bases and J lost 4, with 12 bases in between. In DNA, the CDR3 is TGTGCCAGCAGCTTAGCAGGCGGCAGCATTAATGAAAAACTGTTTTTT. Its translation: CASSLAGGSINEKLFF.

The chain uses TRBV19 and TRBJ1-2; no clear D gene. The CDR3 runs 13 residues. Germline V gene lookup returns CDR1 LNHDA and CDR2 SQIVND (reference sequence). Trimming removed 4 bases from V and 2 bases from J, with 8 bases in between. In DNA form, the CDR3 reads TGTGCCAGTAGTACCAGCGAGAACTATGGCTACACCTTC. Protein product: CASSTSENYGYTF.

The CDR3, as DNA: TGTGCCAGCAGCTTAACGGGGGGCCGAGAGACCCAGTACTTC. It yields the protein CASSLTGGRETQYF. The chain carries TRBV7-6 and TRBJ2-5, with D perhaps matching TRBD2 (7 bases). CDR3 length: 14 residues. Germline CDR1 SGHVS, CDR2 FNYEAQ. V was pared by 2 bases and J by 4 bases, with 11 bases between.

This chain joins TRBV28 and TRBJ1-1, with D possibly TRBD1 on 6 matching bases. Germline loops: CDR1 MDHEN, CDR2 SYDVKM. This CDR3 contains 12 residues. The V end was cut by 5 bases, the J end by 5 bases, with 9 bases between. The CDR3 here is CASSSRGTEAFF. The CDR3 DNA reads as TGTGCCAGCAGTAGCAGGGGAACTGAAGCTTTCTTT.

The J gene is TRBJ1-1, the V gene TRBV28; D call uncertain. V lost 6 bases, J lost 4 bases, and 21 bases lay in between. The CDR3 runs 16 residues. CDR1 and CDR2 (germline): MDHEN, SYDVKM. The CDR3 DNA reads as TGTGCCAGCAGGTCGGGCAGACTCCCCCGGGGCACTGAAGCTTTCTTT. Its translation is CASRSGRLPRGTEAFF.

The rearrangement uses TRBV19 and TRBJ2-3; D is possibly TRBD1 (6 bases). Germline CDR1 LNHDA, CDR2 SQIVND (reference sequence). V was trimmed by 2 bases and J by 4 bases, leaving 13 bases between them. The CDR3 has 15 amino acids. DNA of the CDR3: TGTGCCAGTAGTATAACAGGGTCAATGGCAGATACGCAGTATTTT. Its translation is CASSITGSMADTQYF.

The chain recombines TRBV9 with TRBJ2-3, with TRBD2 identical over 10 bases. Germline V gene sequence: CDR1 SGDLS, CDR2 YYNGEE. V lost 0 bases and J lost 4; bases outside the gene matches: 8. This CDR3 is built from 17 residues. The CDR3 region is CASSVAAGGRDADTQYF. The CDR3 coding sequence is TGTGCCAGCAGCGTAGCAGCGGGGGGGCGAGACGCAGATACGCAGTATTTT.

This clone has only a few counts. The chain recombines TRBV5-8 with TRBJ1-5; D is unresolved. CDR3 size: 13 residues. Deletions cut 0 bases from V and 4 bases from J, with 5 bases between. Germline-derived CDR1 and CDR2 are SGHTS and YDEGEE. CDR3 sequence (DNA): TGTGCCAGCAGCTTGGGTAGAAATCAGCCCCAGCATTTT. Protein sequence: CASSLGRNQPQHF.

This chain links TRBV5-1 with TRBJ1-1, with D perhaps TRBD1 (6 bases). Germline CDR1 is SGHRS and CDR2 is YFSETQ. The CDR3 loop spans 17 amino acids. V lost 2 bases and J lost 0, with 17 bases in between. The CDR3 spells CASSLRPRGPLNTEAFF. Written as DNA, the CDR3 is TGCGCCAGCAGCTTACGCCCCAGGGGTCCCTTGAACACTGAAGCTTTCTTT.

The CDR3 DNA is TGTGCCACCCGGGGGACCGAGTTCAAGCAGCAGTACTTC. This encodes CATRGTEFKQQYF. The chain links TRBV6-5 to TRBJ2-7, with D tentatively TRBD2 (6 bases). Per the germline V gene, CDR1 is MNHEY and CDR2 is SVGAGI. The ends were cut back, 10 bases at V and 8 bases at J, with 21 bases in the middle. There are 13 residues in the CDR3.

The rearrangement links TRBV12-5 to TRBJ2-2, with TRBD1 matching over 7 bases. The ends lost 2 bases at V and 5 bases at J; junction bases unmatched: 5. CDR1 LGHNT and CDR2 FRNRAP come from the germline V gene. This CDR3 comprises 15 residues. The CDR3: CASGLSRGHTGELFF. The CDR3 region has the DNA TGTGCTAGTGGTTTGTCAAGGGGGCATACCGGGGAGCTGTTTTTT.

The CDR3 DNA reads as TGTGCCAGCAGCCATGGAGGGCAGAATGAGCAGTTCTTC. Protein sequence: CASSHGGQNEQFF. The chain links TRBV14 to TRBJ2-1, with D tentatively TRBD2 (6 bases). The length of the CDR3 is 13 residues. V was clipped by 3 bases and J by 7 bases, with 10 bases between them. Germline loops: CDR1 SGHDN, CDR2 FVKESK.

The rearrangement links TRBV4-2 to TRBJ1-5; 8 bases are shared with TRBD1. The CDR3 consists of 14 residues. CDR1 and CDR2 (germline): LGHNA, YNFKEQ. The trim removed 3 bases at V and 5 bases at J, leaving 3 bases unmatched. Here the CDR3 reads CASSHYRGDQPQHF. The CDR3 DNA is TGTGCCAGCAGCCATTACAGGGGGGATCAGCCCCAGCATTTT.

The chain has TRBV9 and TRBJ2-7; 10 nucleotides match TRBD1. The CDR3 has 15 amino acids. The germline CDR1 and CDR2 sequences are SGDLS and YYNGEE. After removal of 0 bases from V and 5 bases from J, the junction contained 5 bases not matched to a gene. The DNA of the CDR3 is TGTGCCAGCAGCGTAGCCGGGACAGGGGTCGACGAGCAGTACTTC. Its translation is CASSVAGTGVDEQYF.

The rearrangement uses TRBV7-9 and TRBJ2-7, with D maybe TRBD2 (5 bases). The CDR3 runs to 11 residues. V lost 1 base and J 8 bases, leaving 6 bases between the germline ends. CDR1 SEHNR and CDR2 FQNEAQ come from the germline V gene (reference sequence). The CDR3 is CASSLERQQYF. The CDR3 DNA reads as TGTGCCAGCAGCTTAGAGCGGCAGCAGTACTTC.

The chain has TRBV7-2 and TRBJ1-5, with D possibly being TRBD1 (5 bases). This CDR3 is built from 14 residues. The V gene's germline CDR1 is SGHTA and CDR2 FQGNSA. Trimming took 5 bases from V and 3 from J, leaving 11 bases between them. CDR3 bases: TGTGCCAGCAGCGTCGACAGAATCAATCAGCCCCAGCATTTT. Translating it yields CASSVDRINQPQHF. Based on the CDR3 plus reference TRBV7-2 and TRBJ1-5, the full variable domain is GAGVSQSPSNKVTEKGKDVELRCDPISGHTALYWYRQSLGQGLEFLIYFQGNSAPDKSGLPSDRFSAERTGGSVSTLTIQRTQQEDSAVYLCASSVDRINQPQHFGDGTRLSIL.